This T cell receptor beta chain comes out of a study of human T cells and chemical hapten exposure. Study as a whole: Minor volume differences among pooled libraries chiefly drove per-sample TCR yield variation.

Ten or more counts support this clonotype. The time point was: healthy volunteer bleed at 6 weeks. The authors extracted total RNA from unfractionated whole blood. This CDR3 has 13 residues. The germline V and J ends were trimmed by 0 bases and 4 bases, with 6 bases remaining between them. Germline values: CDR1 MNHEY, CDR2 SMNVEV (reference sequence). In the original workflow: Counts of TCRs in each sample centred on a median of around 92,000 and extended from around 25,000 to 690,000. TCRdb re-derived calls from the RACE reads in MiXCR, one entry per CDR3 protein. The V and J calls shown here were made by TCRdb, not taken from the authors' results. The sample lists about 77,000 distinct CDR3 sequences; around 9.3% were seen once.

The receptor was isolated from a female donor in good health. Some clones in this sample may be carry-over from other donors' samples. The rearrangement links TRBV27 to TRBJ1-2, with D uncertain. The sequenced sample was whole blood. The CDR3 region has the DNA TGTGCCAGCAGTTTATCTGCTACCTATGGCTACACCTTC. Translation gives CASSLSATYGYTF.